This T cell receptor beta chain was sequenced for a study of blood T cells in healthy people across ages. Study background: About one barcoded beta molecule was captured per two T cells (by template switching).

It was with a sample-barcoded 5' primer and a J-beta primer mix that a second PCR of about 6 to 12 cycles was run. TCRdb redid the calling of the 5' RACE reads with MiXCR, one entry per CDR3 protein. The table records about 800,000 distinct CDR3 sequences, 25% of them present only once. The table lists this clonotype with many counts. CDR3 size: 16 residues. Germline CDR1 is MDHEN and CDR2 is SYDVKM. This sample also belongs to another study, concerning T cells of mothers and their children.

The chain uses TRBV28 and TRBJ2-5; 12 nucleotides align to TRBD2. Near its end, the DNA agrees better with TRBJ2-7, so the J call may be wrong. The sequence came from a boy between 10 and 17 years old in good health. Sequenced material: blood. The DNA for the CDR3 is TGTGCCAGCAGTATGCTAGCGGGGGGGTACTTTGGCGAGCAGTACTTC. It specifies CASSMLAGGYFGEQYF.